The clone carrying this T cell receptor (beta chain) occurred many times. TCRdb called the 5' RACE reads again in MiXCR, with one record for every CDR3 protein. The sample has some 200,000 distinct CDR3 sequences; roughly 12% are singletons. This CDR3 region has 14 residues. Germline CDR1 SEHNR, CDR2 FQNEAQ (reference sequence). The ends lost 1 base at V and 7 bases at J; junction bases unmatched: 2. These data belong to a study of CD8 T cells in ankylosing spondylitis. The chain has TRBV7-9 and TRBJ2-1; TRBD1 agrees at 9 bases. The sample comprised blood, either unsorted or a sorted T cell fraction (not recorded which). This TCR was sampled from a male donor with ankylosing spondylitis or in good health (not recorded which). CDR3 amino acids: CASSLVGTGNEQFF. In nucleotides, the CDR3 is TGTGCCAGCAGCTTAGTCGGGACAGGGAATGAGCAGTTCTTC.